These T cell receptor beta chains were read from a single sample in a study of cytomegalovirus exposure and HLA in healthy donors. Sequenced by immunoSEQ multiplex PCR; TCRdb stores in-frame clones only, minus some. Of 140,000 to 150,000 clones listed, roughly 10% were seen once; the top ten hold 1.5% to 2%. Material: PBMCs. The source of these receptors is a male donor in good health and CMV-seronegative. CDR3s include the opening cysteine and the closing phenylalanine or tryptophan. Each record gives: J gene, V gene, CDR3 protein.

>TRBJ2-6|TRBV5-1
CASSLEISGSGANVLTF
>TRBJ1-1|TRBV9
CASSAASRGTIF
>TRBJ2-7|TRBV28
CASSFLIAKYEQYF
>TRBJ2-1|TRBV30
CAWSGLAVTSYNEQFF
>TRBJ2-2|TRBV11-3
CASSLAASGGMELFF
>TRBJ1-5|TRBV7-2
CASSVGGASNQPQHF
>TRBJ2-7|TRBV5-6
CASSSYPHTTLSYEQYF
>TRBJ1-4|TRBV14
CASSQEYRDNEKLFF
>TRBJ2-3|TRBV19
CASSPGTDTDTQYF
>TRBJ2-3|TRBV7-2
CASSPRGLAGTDTQYF
>TRBJ2-1|TRBV19
CASRTGGTINEQFF
>TRBJ2-7|TRBV7-9
CASSFGGSYEQYF
>TRBJ2-1|TRBV7-9
CASSGPTYNEQFF
>TRBJ2-1|TRBV7-3
CASSLLAGNNEQFF
>TRBJ1-2|TRBV4-1
CASRGRDREFNYGYTF
>TRBJ2-1|TRBV19
CAARDEQFF
>TRBJ2-2|TRBV11-2
CASSRGTSGTGELFF
>TRBJ2-3|TRBV18
CASSFGQRDTDTQYF
>TRBJ2-1|TRBV4-1
CASSQPAVLADNEQFF
>TRBJ1-6|TRBV19
CASKGDSSYNSPLHF
>TRBJ2-2|TRBV5-1
CASSLDYPNTGELFF
>TRBJ1-3|TRBV14
CASSQVSSGNTIYF
>TRBJ2-7|TRBV7-2
CASSLIAYEQYF
>TRBJ1-1|TRBV19
CASNPPRDRGTEAFF
>TRBJ1-2|TRBV7-9
CASSADSKYGYTF
>TRBJ2-1|TRBV12-2
CASRLRALGLPNEQFF
>TRBJ2-7|TRBV23-1
CASSLGTGPHEQYF
>TRBJ1-4|TRBV5-6
CASSSPGQAFATNEKLFF
>TRBJ1-4|TRBV7-2
CASSLGLGADQKLFF
>TRBJ1-5|TRBV5-1
CASSPGTGNQPQHF
>TRBJ2-6|TRBV19
CASSIPYSGANVLTF